Described below is a single TCR beta chain sequence and its context. Its antigen is undetermined. Germline V gene data show CDR1 as MNHEY and CDR2 as SVGAGI. This CDR3 region has 17 residues. The V end lost 3 bases, the J end lost 0 bases, and 12 bases lay between the germline ends. This sample was included in a study of CD8 T cells in ankylosing spondylitis. Regarding the study as a whole: Peripheral blood samples showed relatively rare disease-linked clones, and these clones were CD8+.

Via MiXCR, TCRdb re-called the 5' RACE reads, giving one row per CDR3 protein. The table lists 300,000 to 350,000 distinct CDR3 sequences, roughly 20% of them singletons. The TCR originated in a female donor with ankylosing spondylitis or in good health (not recorded which). Sequencing input: blood, either unsorted or a sorted T cell fraction (not recorded which). The chain is built from TRBV6-5 and TRBJ2-6; D is ambiguous. This chain's CDR3 is CASSYSHVSSGANVLTF. CDR3 bases: TGTGCCAGCAGTTATTCCCATGTCTCCTCTGGGGCCAACGTCCTGACTTTC.